These 20 T cell receptor beta chains share one sample of origin, sequenced in a study of blood T cell repertoires in COVID-19. Data came from immunoSEQ multiplex PCR; TCRdb stores just in-frame clones and leaves some out. The data hold 150,000 to 200,000 clones, with more than 75% observed a single time. Sequencing used PBMCs or T cells enriched from blood (not recorded which). The receptor set was obtained from a human donor with acute COVID-19. The donor label of this sample is uncertain.

The gene calls are TRBV7-2 and TRBJ2-5; the D gene is possibly TRBD1 (5 bases). Germline V gene sequence: CDR1 SGHTA, CDR2 FQGNSA. The CDR3 covers 15 residues. Trimming shortened V by 4 bases and J by 0 bases, and 12 bases separated the two germline ends. The CDR3 region has the DNA TGTGCCAGCAGCTCGTCGCAGGGTAACCAAGAGACCCAGTACTTC. Translated, it gives CASSSSQGNQETQYF.

CDR3 DNA sequence: TGTGCCAGCAGCCCCAATGGCGTGGGAGCCACAGATACGCAGTATTTT. Protein product: CASSPNGVGATDTQYF. The chain combines TRBV9 with TRBJ2-3, with D possibly TRBD2 on 5 matching bases. This CDR3 has 16 amino acids. The germline V gene encodes CDR1 SGDLS and CDR2 YYNGEE. V lost 4 bases, J lost 2 bases, and 17 bases lay in between.

The J gene is TRBJ2-3, the V gene TRBV7-3; 9 bases are a match to TRBD2. The CDR3 has 14 amino acids. After removal of 5 bases from V and 5 bases from J, the junction contained 5 bases not matched to a gene. Germline-derived CDR1 and CDR2 are SGHTA and FQGTGA. The CDR3 protein is CASSPSGAGDTQYF. The CDR3 nucleotides read TGTGCCAGCAGCCCTAGCGGGGCGGGAGATACGCAGTATTTT.

This chain uses TRBV7-3 with TRBJ2-3; 14 bases are shared with TRBD2. Germline trimming cut 5 bases from V and 6 bases from J; bases unmatched to any gene: 7. CDR1 is SGHTA, CDR2 FQGTGA, per germline. The CDR3 consists of 16 residues. CDR3 sequence reads: CASSRGLAGGSDTQYF. The DNA for the CDR3 is TGTGCCAGCAGCCGCGGACTAGCGGGGGGCTCTGATACGCAGTATTTT.

This chain links TRBV7-2 with TRBJ1-6; D gene unclear. The ends were cut back, 1 base at V and 7 bases at J, with 8 bases in the middle. The germline gives CDR1 SGHTA, CDR2 FQGNSA. The CDR3 runs 14 residues. DNA for the CDR3: TGTGCCAGCAGCTTAGTTTCGGGGAATTCACCCCTCCACTTT. Translating gives CASSLVSGNSPLHF.

The chain employs TRBV29-1 and TRBJ1-3; TRBD1 might be the D (5 bases). The V gene lost 6 bases and the J gene lost 4 bases, with 19 bases spanning the gap. The germline CDR1 and CDR2 sequences are SQVTM and ANQGSEA. The CDR3 is 15 residues long. CDR3 bases: TGCAGCGTCGAACCCAGGGATCTGTCAGGAAACACCATATATTTT. It yields the protein CSVEPRDLSGNTIYF.

The chain couples TRBV19 to TRBJ2-7; possible D gene TRBD1, 5 bases. Germline-derived CDR1 and CDR2 are LNHDA and SQIVND (reference sequence). There are 12 residues in the CDR3. Trimming removed 11 bases at V and 3 bases at J, with 14 bases between. The CDR3 reads CAQRTDIYEQYF. DNA of the CDR3: TGTGCCCAGCGAACGGACATCTACGAGCAGTACTTC.

This clone came up once. The gene calls are TRBV4-3 and TRBJ2-3; 13 nucleotides line up with TRBD2. This CDR3 comprises 16 residues. Per the germline V gene, CDR1 is LGHNA and CDR2 is YSLEER. V lost 0 bases, J lost 6 bases, and 3 bases stayed unmatched. Here the CDR3 DNA reads TGCGCCAGCAGCCAAGATACTAGCGGGGGGGAGGATACGCAGTATTTT. It codes for CASSQDTSGGEDTQYF.

The count of this clone is one. The junction differs from germline at one of its ends, possibly a read error. The rearrangement joins TRBV19 to TRBJ1-2; D is uncertain. Germline V gene data show CDR1 as LNHDA and CDR2 as SQIVND (reference sequence). CDR3 length: 13 amino acids. The CDR3 protein is CASSIEVNYGYTF. CDR3 DNA: TGTGCCAGTAGTATAGAAGTAAACTATGGTTACACCTTC.

In its sample, this clone was seen a few times. This rearrangement joins TRBV28 to TRBJ1-2, with D possibly TRBD1 on 5 matching bases. V gave up 5 bases and J gave up 8 bases, with 18 bases separating them. Germline lookup yields CDR1 MDHEN and CDR2 SYDVKM. CDR3 length: 14 residues. CDR3 sequence (DNA): TGTGCCAGCAGTGCCCAGGGAGGTAAAAAAGGCTACACCTTC. It codes for CASSAQGGKKGYTF.

The rearrangement uses TRBV18 and TRBJ2-3; tentatively, D is TRBD2 (5 bases). Germline lookup yields CDR1 KGHSH and CDR2 LQKENI. The CDR3 consists of 18 residues. V gave up 0 bases and J gave up 0 bases, with 16 bases separating them. The CDR3 nucleotides read TGTGCCAGCTCACCACCGGGAGATAGCCGATCAAGCACAGATACGCAGTATTTT. Encoded protein: CASSPPGDSRSSTDTQYF.

The chain combines TRBV3-1 (or the pseudogene TRBV3-2) with TRBJ2-3; 7 bases agree with TRBD1. Unmatched junction bases numbered 3, after V lost 2 bases and J lost 1 base. CDR1 LGHDT and CDR2 YNNKEL come from the germline V gene (reference sequence). The CDR3 is made up of 15 amino acids. For the CDR3, the DNA is TGTGCCAGCAGCCAAACAGGGGTAGGCACAGATACGCAGTATTTT. This sequence encodes CASSQTGVGTDTQYF.

The rearrangement links TRBV6-5 to TRBJ1-1, with D hard to call. The ends were cut back, 7 bases at V and 1 base at J, with 13 bases in the middle. Germline CDR1 MNHEY, CDR2 SVGAGI. The CDR3 spans 14 residues. This CDR3 is CASTQAAGNTEAFF. The CDR3 nucleotides read TGTGCCAGCACCCAGGCGGCGGGGAACACTGAAGCTTTCTTT.

This chain connects TRBV18 to TRBJ1-1, with D perhaps TRBD1 (5 bases). Germline V CDR1 and CDR2: KGHSH, LQKENI. The ends were cut back, 0 bases at V and 0 bases at J, with 14 bases in the middle. The CDR3 covers 17 residues. The CDR3 is CASSPPGGSPMNTEAFF. The CDR3 DNA reads TGTGCCAGCTCACCACCGGGGGGGTCGCCCATGAACACTGAAGCTTTCTTT.

V usage is TRBV6-5 and J usage is TRBJ1-1; possibly TRBD1 for D (5 bases). The CDR3 extends over 15 amino acids. Germline CDR1 MNHEY, CDR2 SVGAGI. Deletions cut 5 bases from V and 6 bases from J, with 19 bases between. The CDR3 coding sequence is TGTGCCAGCAGTACCACTGGGGGGAATGGCGCTGAAGCTTTCTTT. This sequence encodes CASSTTGGNGAEAFF.

The J gene is TRBJ2-7, the V gene TRBV27, with 7 bases lining up with TRBD2. CDR1 is MNHEY and CDR2 is SMNVEV in the germline V gene (reference sequence). V shed 5 bases, J shed 9 bases, and the junction held 4 bases outside the gene matches. The CDR3 loop spans 11 amino acids. The CDR3 protein is CASSDPGGQYF. The CDR3 DNA reads TGTGCCAGCAGTGATCCGGGAGGGCAGTACTTC.

The chain recombines TRBV11-3 with TRBJ1-1, with D unclear. Germline CDR1 SGHNT, CDR2 YENEEA. The CDR3 totals 12 residues. V lost 0 bases, J lost 6 bases, and 5 bases lay in between. The CDR3 nucleotides read TGTGCCAGCAGCTTAGATGGCTCTGAAGCTTTCTTT. The encoded protein is CASSLDGSEAFF. The full variable domain, completed using reference TRBV11-3 and TRBJ1-1, is EAGVVQSPRYKIIEKKQPVAFWCNPISGHNTLYWYLQNLGQGPELLIRYENEEAVDDSQLPKDRFSAERLKGVDSTLKIQPAELGDSAVYLCASSLDGSEAFFGQGTRLTVV.

The chain recombines TRBV7-9 with TRBJ2-7; D perhaps matches TRBD1 (6 bases). Trimming cost V 6 bases and J 1 base, with 16 bases left between them. Germline CDR1 is SEHNR and CDR2 is FQNEAQ (reference sequence). The CDR3 consists of 15 residues. CDR3 protein: CASSTQGSLSYEQYF. CDR3 coding DNA: TGTGCCAGCAGTACCCAGGGGTCCCTATCCTACGAGCAGTACTTC.

The J gene is TRBJ1-1, the V gene TRBV2, with D tentatively TRBD1 (5 bases). Trimming shortened V by 4 bases and J by 2 bases, and 11 bases separated the two germline ends. The CDR3 is made up of 14 amino acids. Germline V gene data show CDR1 as SNHLY and CDR2 as FYNNEI. The CDR3: CASSVSRDNTEAFF. CDR3 DNA: TGTGCCAGCAGTGTGTCCAGGGATAACACTGAAGCTTTCTTT.

V and J are TRBV11-2 and TRBJ2-7; 9 bases fit TRBD1. The CDR3 has 14 amino acids. The germline V gene has CDR1 SGHAT and CDR2 FQNNGV. V lost 5 bases, J lost 3 bases, and 5 bases stayed unmatched. The CDR3: CASSEQTGGYEQYF. Here the CDR3 DNA reads TGTGCCAGCAGCGAACAGACAGGGGGCTACGAGCAGTACTTC.